This T cell receptor (beta chain) comes out of a study of blood T cell repertoires in COVID-19. At the level of the study: Spain, Italy and the United States supplied samples that represented acute and convalescent COVID-19. The cDNA or gDNA used as material had been derived from T cells, B-cell-depleted T cells, or PBMCs.

Original handling: Amplifying reference gene primers gave estimates of nucleated cell counts. Sequenced by immunoSEQ multiplex PCR; TCRdb stores in-frame clones only, minus some. V, J and clone size were drawn from that table, and D and trimming were deduced from the DNA. The table shows roughly 700,000 clones, with 80% to 90% occurring only once. Trimming left V 6 bases short and J 0 bases short, with 12 bases between. Germline CDR1 MDHEN, CDR2 SYDVKM. The CDR3 contains 16 residues. Material: peripheral blood. The chain couples TRBV28 to TRBJ1-6; D gene uncertain. This clonotype was sampled from a woman aged 18-29 years with acute or convalescent COVID-19. The CDR3 nucleotides read TGTGCCAGCAGGGATCCAGCGAGCTCCTATAATTCACCCCTCCACTTT. Protein product: CASRDPASSYNSPLHF. Complete variable domain (other parts from reference TRBV28 and TRBJ1-6): DVKVTQSSRYLVKRTGEKVFLECVQDMDHENMFWYRQDPGLGLRLIYFSYDVKMKEKGDIPEGYSVSREKKERFSLILESASTNQTSMYLCASRDPASSYNSPLHFGNGTRLTVT.